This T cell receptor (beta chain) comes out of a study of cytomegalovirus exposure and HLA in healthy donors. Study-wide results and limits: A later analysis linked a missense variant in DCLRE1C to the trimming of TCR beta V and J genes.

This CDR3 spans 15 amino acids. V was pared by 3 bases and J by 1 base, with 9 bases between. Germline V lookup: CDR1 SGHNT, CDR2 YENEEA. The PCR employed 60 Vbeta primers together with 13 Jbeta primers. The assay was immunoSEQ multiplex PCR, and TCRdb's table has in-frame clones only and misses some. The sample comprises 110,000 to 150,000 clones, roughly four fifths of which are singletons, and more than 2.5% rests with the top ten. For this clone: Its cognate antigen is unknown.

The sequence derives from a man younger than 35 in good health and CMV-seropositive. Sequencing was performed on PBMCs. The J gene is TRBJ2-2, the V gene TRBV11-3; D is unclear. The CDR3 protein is CASSLGRLNTGELFF. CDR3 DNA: TGTGCCAGCAGCTTGGGCAGGCTGAACACCGGGGAGCTGTTTTTT.